This is a list of T cell receptor beta chains from one sample in a study of Graves' ophthalmopathy and Graves' hyperthyroidism. TCRdb reprocessed the multiplex PCR reads via MiXCR and lists one record per CDR3 protein. The sample holds approximately 380,000 distinct CDR3 sequences, about 21% seen once. The specimen was peripheral blood. The receptors derive from a woman between 18 and 30 years old with stable Graves' hyperthyroidism. The CDR3 runs from the conserved cysteine through the conserved F or W. A D gene is named only where the DNA matches it firmly. Clone size appears in some rows only: once, few, many, or a class for an expanded clone.

V,J,size,D,DNA,CDR3
TRBV27,TRBJ1-4,few,TRBD1,TGTGCCAGCAGTGTCCTCGGGGCAGGGGGCAATGAAAAACTGTTTTTT,CASSVLGAGGNEKLFF
TRBV24-1,TRBJ2-2,many,TRBD1,TGTGCCACCAGTGGGACAGGAACGAACACCGGGGAGCTGTTTTTT,CATSGTGTNTGELFF
TRBV12-3/TRBV12-4,TRBJ1-6,many,.,TGTGCCAGCAGTTTTTCCACGGGGGCATATTCACCCCTCCACTTT,CASSFSTGAYSPLHF
TRBV12-3/TRBV12-4,TRBJ2-4,few,.,TGTGCCAGCAGTTTAGGGGAGACGGGTAGCATTCAGTACTTC,CASSLGETGSIQYF
TRBV6-2/TRBV6-3,TRBJ2-5,many,TRBD1,TGTGCCAGCAGACCCGGGACAGGGTGGCATCAAGAGACCCAGTACTTC,CASRPGTGWHQETQYF
TRBV5-1,TRBJ2-7,.,.,TGCGCCAGCAGCTTGACTAGATCCTACTACGAGCAGTACTTC,CASSLTRSYYEQYF
TRBV28,TRBJ1-6,many,.,TGTGCCAGCAGTTTGCATCCTATCAGGGCTTCACCCCTCCACTTT,CASSLHPIRASPLHF
TRBV6-1,TRBJ1-1,.,.,TGTGCCAGCAGTCTCCGCCCGATGAAGGACGTGAACACTGAAGCTTTCTTT,CASSLRPMKDVNTEAFF
TRBV27,TRBJ1-2,many,.,TGTGCCAGCAGTTTTAGGCCCCGGGATGGCTACACCTTC,CASSFRPRDGYTF
TRBV28,TRBJ2-7,.,.,TGTGCCAGCAGTTTGCAGTACAACCAGAGGGGCTACGAGCAGTACTTC,CASSLQYNQRGYEQYF
TRBV29-1,TRBJ1-1,.,.,TGCAGCGTTCTACAGGGTTACACTGAAGCTTTCTTT,CSVLQGYTEAFF
TRBV5-1,TRBJ2-6,many,.,TGCGCCAGCAGCTTGGCCAGGGTGAGGGGGGCCAACGTCCTGACTTTC,CASSLARVRGANVLTF
TRBV6-1,TRBJ1-2,.,TRBD1,TGTGCCTGCAGGGGACAGGGGGCGAGCTATGGCTACACCTTC,CACRGQGASYGYTF
TRBV30,TRBJ1-6,many,TRBD1,TGTGCCTGGAGTCCGTCCGGGACAGCGAATTCACCCCTCCACTTT,CAWSPSGTANSPLHF
TRBV25-1,TRBJ2-2,many,.,TGTGCCAGCAGTGAACTACAGGGAAACACCGGGGAGCTGTTTTTT,CASSELQGNTGELFF
TRBV5-1,TRBJ2-2,few,TRBD2,TGCGCCAGCAGCTTCGGAAGGGGACTAAAGGATACCGGGGAGCTGTTTTTT,CASSFGRGLKDTGELFF
TRBV4-3,TRBJ1-6,many,.,TGCGCCAGCAGCCAAGATGCAGGGATGGGGGATTCACCCCTCCACTTT,CASSQDAGMGDSPLHF
TRBV6-1,TRBJ1-2,few,TRBD1,TGTGCCAGCAGTGAAAGGGGGCAGTATGGCTACACCTTC,CASSERGQYGYTF
TRBV28,TRBJ2-2,many,.,TGTGCCAGCAATCTAAGAACTCCAGGGGAGCTGTTTTTT,CASNLRTPGELFF
TRBV12-3/TRBV12-4,TRBJ2-7,many,.,TGTGCCAGCAGCTTAGCGCGCGAGCAGTACTTC,CASSLAREQYF
TRBV19,TRBJ1-5,.,.,TGTGCCAGTAGTATTGGTGGGGGGAGCAATCAGCCCCAGCATTTT,CASSIGGGSNQPQHF
TRBV28,TRBJ1-1,many,TRBD1,TGTGCCAGCAGTCCCAGACAGGGAGGGGGCACTGAAGCTTTCTTT,CASSPRQGGGTEAFF
TRBV7-8,TRBJ2-4,.,.,TGTGCCAGCAGCCCCAGAGGGGAATTGGTTCAGTACTTC,CASSPRGELVQYF
TRBV12-3/TRBV12-4,TRBJ2-5,many,.,TGTGCCAGCCGTGAACTAGGGGAGACCCAGTACTTC,CASRELGETQYF
TRBV29-1,TRBJ2-5,many,.,TGCAGCGTTGAAGATACTACCCAAGAGACCCAGTACTTC,CSVEDTTQETQYF
TRBV20-1,TRBJ2-5,once,.,TGCAGTGCTTTCCGACAAGGTCGAGAGACCCAGTACTTC,CSAFRQGRETQYF
TRBV27,TRBJ2-1,few,.,TGTGCCAGCAGTTTATCCCCCTACAATGAGCAGTTCTTC,CASSLSPYNEQFF
TRBV9,TRBJ2-7,many,.,TGTGCCAGCAACCGAGAGGGGCTTACCTACGAGCAGTACTTC,CASNREGLTYEQYF
TRBV29-1,TRBJ1-6,.,.,TGCAGCGTTGAATTAGGGGCGAGTAATTCACCCCTCCACTTT,CSVELGASNSPLHF
TRBV28,TRBJ2-7,many,TRBD2,TGTGCCAGCAGTTTTAAGTGGAGCGGGAGGGCACCCTCCTACGAGCAGTACTTC,CASSFKWSGRAPSYEQYF
TRBV11-2,TRBJ2-7,many,TRBD1,TGTGCCAGCCGATCGACAGGGGGCAACGAGCAGTACTTC,CASRSTGGNEQYF